This T cell receptor (beta chain) is from a study of T cells in Graves' hyperthyroidism and ophthalmopathy. The study, taken as a whole, reports: Blood also carried most thyroid clonotypes expanded above 0.001.

This clonotype was picked up many times. Its antigen remains unidentified. Uncontrolled infection, other autoimmune disease, pregnancy or lactation led to exclusion. This CDR3 is 13 amino acids long. Trimming at V came to 4 bases and at J to 7 bases, leaving 3 bases not matched to a gene. CDR1 is SNHLY and CDR2 is FYNNEI in the germline V gene. TCR beta CDR3 regions were amplified from RNA. When the TCR CDR3 underwent first-round RT-PCR, the HTBI primer set was used. TCRdb analysed the multiplex PCR reads with MiXCR anew, one entry per CDR3 protein. The sample holds a few hundred thousand distinct CDR3 sequences, more than 45% seen once.

The gene calls are TRBV2 and TRBJ1-5; 8 bases agree with TRBD1. The source of this sequence is an adult woman with Graves' disease, either hyperthyroidism or ophthalmopathy (not recorded which). The specimen was peripheral blood or thyroid tissue (not recorded which). This chain's CDR3 is CASSGTGQQPQHF. CDR3 sequence (DNA): TGTGCCAGCAGTGGGACAGGGCAACAGCCCCAGCATTTT.